This record looks at one T cell receptor (beta chain) sequence and its context. The antigen remains undetermined. Trimming removed 2 bases from V and 4 bases from J, with 8 bases in between. This CDR3 region has 12 residues. CDR1 GTSNPN and CDR2 SVGIG come from the germline V gene (reference sequence). Researchers ran the PCR with 60 Vbeta and 13 Jbeta primers. Repertoires were generated with immunoSEQ multiplex PCR, while TCRdb's copy carries only in-frame clones and drops some. The sample lists 150,000 or so clones; around three quarters were seen once. The sample originates from a study of cytomegalovirus exposure and HLA in healthy donors. Study-level results: High specificity and sensitivity for cytomegalovirus status were reported for the classifier. Later genetic work tied a missense DCLRE1C variant to beta-chain V and J trimming. It has been reported that TCR beta sequences accurately predicted the HLA-A and HLA-B alleles of most subjects. Versus the approximately 720-donor mean, an Asian-associated ancestry cluster reportedly showed fewer N-insertions in a later analysis.

The gene calls are TRBV30 and TRBJ1-2; D gene uncertain. The sequenced sample was PBMCs. This TCR derives from a woman in her 40s in good health and CMV-seronegative. The CDR3 protein is CAWSPVIYGYTF. In nucleotides, the CDR3 is TGTGCCTGGAGTCCCGTTATCTATGGCTACACCTTC. Combining the CDR3 with reference TRBV30 and TRBJ1-2 gives the whole variable domain SQTIHQWPATLVQPVGSPLSLECTVEGTSNPNLYWYRQAAGRGLQLLFYSVGIGQISSEVPQNLSASRPQDRQFILSSKKLLLSDSGFYLCAWSPVIYGYTFGSGTRLTVV.